The present T cell receptor beta chain was sequenced within a study of T cells in localized non-small cell lung cancer. Study findings and constraints: A raised T cell density in blood coincided with lengthier overall survival. Adjacent lung held a median roughly 60 of the top 100 tumor clones. Sequencing was restricted to one tumor region; therefore, heterogeneity remains possible.

Here immunoSEQ multiplex PCR was the method, and the copy in TCRdb shows in-frame clones only, minus some. The repertoire holds about 48,000 clones, with about 80% as singletons. This clone was counted only a few times. The antigen remains unidentified. The sequencing used peripheral blood, collected before any cancer treatment. This receptor was taken from a man between 40 and 75 years old with stage I squamous cell lung carcinoma.

The CDR3 DNA sequence: TGTGCCACTGGGACAGCGCAAAACACTGAAGCTTTCTTT. Translating it yields CATGTAQNTEAFF. The rearrangement uses TRBV2 and TRBJ1-1; 7 bases align to TRBD1. This CDR3 is 13 amino acids long. Trimming cost V 10 bases and J 2 bases; bases outside gene matches: 7. Germline lookup yields CDR1 SNHLY and CDR2 FYNNEI.